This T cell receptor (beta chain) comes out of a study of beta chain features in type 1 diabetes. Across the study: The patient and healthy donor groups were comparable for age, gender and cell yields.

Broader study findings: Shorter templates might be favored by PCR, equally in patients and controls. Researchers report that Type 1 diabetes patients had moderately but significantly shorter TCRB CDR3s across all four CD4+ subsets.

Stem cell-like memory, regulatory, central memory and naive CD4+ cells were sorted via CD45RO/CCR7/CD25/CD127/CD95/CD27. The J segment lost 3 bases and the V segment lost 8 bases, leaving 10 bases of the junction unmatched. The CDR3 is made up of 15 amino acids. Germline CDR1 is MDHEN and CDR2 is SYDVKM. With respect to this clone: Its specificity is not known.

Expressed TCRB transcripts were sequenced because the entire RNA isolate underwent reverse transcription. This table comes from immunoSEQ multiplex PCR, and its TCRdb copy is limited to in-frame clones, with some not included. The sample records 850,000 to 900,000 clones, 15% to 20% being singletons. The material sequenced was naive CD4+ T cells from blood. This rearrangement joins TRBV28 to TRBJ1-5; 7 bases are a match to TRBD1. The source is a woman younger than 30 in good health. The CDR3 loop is CASGYRGLINQPQHF. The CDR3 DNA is TGTGCCAGCGGCTACAGGGGACTAATCAATCAGCCCCAGCATTTT.